This T cell receptor beta chain comes out of a study of human T cells and chemical hapten exposure. About the research overall: Alopecia areata, totalis or universalis affected patients, mainly female.

As for time point: patch test 3, about 24 weeks after DPC sensitization. Treatment reported: therapeutic diphenylcyclopropenone sensitization with weekly scalp DPC. Blood was collected ahead of every patch test applied. Whole-study results and caveats: With regard to DPC sensitization, TCRs above 1 in 1000 frequency did not change.

Ten or more counts support this clonotype. Its antigen is currently unknown. Single cDNA molecules in the library carried unique molecular identifiers attached during preparation. Each CDR3 protein is one row after TCRdb ran MiXCR on the RACE reads. This table has about 30,000 distinct CDR3 sequences, 5.8% appearing once. This CDR3 has 16 residues. Germline trimming cut 3 bases from V and 5 bases from J; bases unmatched to any gene: 10. CDR1 WSHSY and CDR2 SAAADI come from the germline V gene. The receptor was isolated from a man younger than 45 with alopecia areata. Some clones in this sample may be carry-over from other donors' samples. Source: whole blood, taken in connection with sensitization to the hapten diphenylcyclopropenone (DPC). This chain joins TRBV10-2 and TRBJ2-5; 9 nucleotides align to TRBD2. The CDR3, as DNA: TGCGCCAGCAGTGACCCCGCGGGAGGGGCGAAGGAGACCCAGTACTTC. Protein sequence: CASSDPAGGAKETQYF.